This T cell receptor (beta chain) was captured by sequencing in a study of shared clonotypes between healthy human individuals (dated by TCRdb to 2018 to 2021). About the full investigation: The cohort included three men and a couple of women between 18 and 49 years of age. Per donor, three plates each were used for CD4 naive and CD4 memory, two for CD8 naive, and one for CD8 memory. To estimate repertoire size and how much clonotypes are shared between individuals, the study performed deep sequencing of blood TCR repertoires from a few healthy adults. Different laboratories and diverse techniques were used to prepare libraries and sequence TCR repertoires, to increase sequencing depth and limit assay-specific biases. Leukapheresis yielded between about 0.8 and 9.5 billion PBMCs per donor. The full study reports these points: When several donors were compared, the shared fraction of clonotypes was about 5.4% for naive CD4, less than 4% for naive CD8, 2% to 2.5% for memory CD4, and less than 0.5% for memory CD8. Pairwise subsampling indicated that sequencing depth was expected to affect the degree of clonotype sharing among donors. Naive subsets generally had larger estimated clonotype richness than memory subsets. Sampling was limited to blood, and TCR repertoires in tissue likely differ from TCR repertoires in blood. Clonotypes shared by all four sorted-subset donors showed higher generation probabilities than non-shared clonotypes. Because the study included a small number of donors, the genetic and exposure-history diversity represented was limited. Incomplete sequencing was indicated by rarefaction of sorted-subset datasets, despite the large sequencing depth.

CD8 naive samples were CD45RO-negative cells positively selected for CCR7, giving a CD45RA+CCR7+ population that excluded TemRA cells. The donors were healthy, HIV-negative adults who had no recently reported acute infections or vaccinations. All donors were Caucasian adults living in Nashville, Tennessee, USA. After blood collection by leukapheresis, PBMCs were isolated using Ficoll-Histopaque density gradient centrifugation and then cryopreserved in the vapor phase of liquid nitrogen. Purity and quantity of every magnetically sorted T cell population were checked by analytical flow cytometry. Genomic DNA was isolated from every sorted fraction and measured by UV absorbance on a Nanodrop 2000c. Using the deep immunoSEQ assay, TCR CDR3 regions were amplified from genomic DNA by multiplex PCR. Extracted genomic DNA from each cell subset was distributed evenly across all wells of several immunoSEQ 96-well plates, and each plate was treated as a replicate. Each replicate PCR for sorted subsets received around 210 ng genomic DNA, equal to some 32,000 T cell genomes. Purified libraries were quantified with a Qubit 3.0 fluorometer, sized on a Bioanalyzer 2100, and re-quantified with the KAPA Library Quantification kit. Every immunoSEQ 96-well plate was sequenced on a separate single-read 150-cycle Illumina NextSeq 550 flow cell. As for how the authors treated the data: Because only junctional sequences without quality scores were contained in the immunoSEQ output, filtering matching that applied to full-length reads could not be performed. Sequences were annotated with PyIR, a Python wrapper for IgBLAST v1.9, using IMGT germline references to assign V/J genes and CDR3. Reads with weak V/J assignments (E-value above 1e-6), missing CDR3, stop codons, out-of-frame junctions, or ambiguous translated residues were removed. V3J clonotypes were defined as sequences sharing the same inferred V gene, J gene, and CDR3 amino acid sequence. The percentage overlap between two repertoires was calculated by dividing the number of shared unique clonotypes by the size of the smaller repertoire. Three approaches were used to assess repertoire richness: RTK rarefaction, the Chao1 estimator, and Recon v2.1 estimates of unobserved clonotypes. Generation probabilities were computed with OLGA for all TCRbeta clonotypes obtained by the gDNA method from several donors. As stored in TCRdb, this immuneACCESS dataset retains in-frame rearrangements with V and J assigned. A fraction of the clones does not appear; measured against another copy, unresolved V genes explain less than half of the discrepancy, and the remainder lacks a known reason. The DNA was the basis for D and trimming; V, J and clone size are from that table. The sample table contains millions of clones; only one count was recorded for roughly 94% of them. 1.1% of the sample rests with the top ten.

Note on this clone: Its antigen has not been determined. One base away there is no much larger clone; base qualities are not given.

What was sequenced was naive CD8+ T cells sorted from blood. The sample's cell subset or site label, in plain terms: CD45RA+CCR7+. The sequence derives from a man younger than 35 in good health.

The DNA sequence reads TGTGCCAGCAGTCCGGTAGGGAGCGGCGCAGATACGCAGTATTTT. Translated, this is CASSPVGSGADTQYF. The rearranged chain carries TRBV2 and TRBJ2-3; matching of 5 bases hints at TRBD2 as the D gene. V sheds 5 bases and J sheds 4 bases, leaving 16 bases between their ends. CDR1 and CDR2 (SNHLY, FYNNEI) derive from the germline V gene. The CDR3 goes from the cysteine to the phenylalanine over 15 residues. The retained sequence is limited to the CDR3, 45 bases, with the frame set at the first base.